This T cell receptor beta chain was retrieved from a study of regulatory T cells in long-lasting Graves disease. Looked up from germline, CDR1 is MNHEY and CDR2 is SVGAGI. CDR3 size: 18 residues. V lost 3 bases to trimming and J lost 10 bases; unmatched junction nucleotides: 14. General study findings and limits: There was favoring of TRBV28, TRBJ1-2 and TRBJ2-5 in persistent disease. Investigators studied peripheral blood only, not thyroid tissue.

According to the study, TCR beta libraries were built with iRepertoire HTBI primers and CDR3-region Arm-PCR. From the multiplex PCR reads, TCRdb called clonotypes with MiXCR, one entry per CDR3 protein. The data show 350,000 to 450,000 distinct CDR3 sequences, with under 15% seen just once and roughly a sixth held by the top ten. Sample time point: newly diagnosed GD, antithyroid drugs for less than 3 months. Preparation of the TCR library used RNA extracted from PBMCs. Comment on this clonotype: The antigen remains undetermined. A read error may be the cause here, since a much bigger clone is one base away.

These sequences were also reported in another study, on T cells in Graves' hyperthyroidism and ophthalmopathy. That work states: Newly diagnosed hyperthyroidism, duration under 2 months, in patients aged 18 to 65. Blood shared most expanded thyroid clonotypes above 0.001.

This TCR was recovered from a woman in her twenties or thirties with Graves disease. This chain connects TRBV6-5 to TRBJ2-1, with TRBD2 matching over 14 bases. This sample comprised peripheral blood mononuclear cells (PBMCs), obtained at new diagnosis, from a patient treated with antithyroid drugs. CDR3 in amino acids: CASSYGGLAGVRIREQFF. CDR3 nucleotides: TGTGCCAGCAGTTATGGGGGACTAGCGGGAGTGAGGATTCGCGAGCAGTTCTTC.